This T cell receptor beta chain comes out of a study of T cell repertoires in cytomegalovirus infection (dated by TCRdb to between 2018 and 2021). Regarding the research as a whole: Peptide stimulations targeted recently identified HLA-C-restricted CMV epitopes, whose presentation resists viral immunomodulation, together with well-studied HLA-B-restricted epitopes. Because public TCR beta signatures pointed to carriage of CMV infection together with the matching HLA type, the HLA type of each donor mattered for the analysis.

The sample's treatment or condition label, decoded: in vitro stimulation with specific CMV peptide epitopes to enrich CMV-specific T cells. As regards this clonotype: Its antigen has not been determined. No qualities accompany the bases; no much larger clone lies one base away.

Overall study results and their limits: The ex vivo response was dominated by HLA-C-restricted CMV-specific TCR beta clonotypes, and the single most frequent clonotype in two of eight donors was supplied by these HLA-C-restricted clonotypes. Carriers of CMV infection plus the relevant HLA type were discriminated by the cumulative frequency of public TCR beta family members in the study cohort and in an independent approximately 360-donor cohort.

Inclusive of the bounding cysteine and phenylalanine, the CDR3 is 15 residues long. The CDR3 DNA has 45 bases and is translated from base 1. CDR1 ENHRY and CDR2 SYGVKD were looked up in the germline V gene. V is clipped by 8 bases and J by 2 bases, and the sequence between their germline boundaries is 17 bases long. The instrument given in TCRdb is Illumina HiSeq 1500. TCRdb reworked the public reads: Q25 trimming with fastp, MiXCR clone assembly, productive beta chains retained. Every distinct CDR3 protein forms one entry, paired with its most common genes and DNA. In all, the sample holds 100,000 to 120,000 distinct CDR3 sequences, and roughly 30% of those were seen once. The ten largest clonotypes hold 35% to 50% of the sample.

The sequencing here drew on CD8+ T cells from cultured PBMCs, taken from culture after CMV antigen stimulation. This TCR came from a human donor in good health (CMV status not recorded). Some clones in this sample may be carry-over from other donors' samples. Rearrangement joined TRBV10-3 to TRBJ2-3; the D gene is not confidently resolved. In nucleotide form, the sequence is TGTGCCATCTCTGAAGGGATTCAAGACACAGATACGCAGTATTTT. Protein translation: CAISEGIQDTDTQYF.